The table lists the clone carrying this TCR beta chain with a few counts. A junction boundary mismatches the germline segment, possibly from a read error. Every donor contributed approximately 10 milliliters of peripheral blood by blood draw. The record originates from a study of blood T cells in healthy people across ages. Using a J-beta primer mix together with a sample-barcoded 5' primer, a second PCR was run for about 6 to 11 cycles. TCRdb itself ran the 5' RACE reads through MiXCR, one entry per CDR3 protein. Here the sample spans more than 1.4 million distinct CDR3 sequences, 42% being singletons. This CDR3 contains 14 residues. Germline CDR1 and CDR2: SGHKS and YYEKEE (reference sequence).

V usage is TRBV5-5 and J usage is TRBJ1-4, with D perhaps TRBD1 (6 bases). This sequence originates from a woman in her late teens or twenties in good health. Sequenced sample: blood. The CDR3 nucleotides read TGTGCCAGCGACACGACGGGGGCTAATGAAAAGCTGTTTTTT. It yields the protein CASDTTGANEKLFF.